A selection of T cell receptor beta chains follows, all from one sample in a study of regulatory T cells in long-lasting Graves disease. TCRdb redid the calling of the multiplex PCR reads with MiXCR, one entry per CDR3 protein. The data show around 400,000 distinct CDR3 sequences, roughly 23% seen once. The sequences come from peripheral blood mononuclear cells (PBMCs), collected when the disease was refractory, from a patient treated with antithyroid drugs. These TCRs come from a female donor with Graves disease. Both conserved end residues are part of each CDR3. The order of the fields is J gene, V gene, clone size, D gene, CDR3 protein, CDR3 DNA. A D gene is named only where the DNA matches it firmly. The size field is filled for only some rows; it gives once, few, many or a size class.

>TRBJ1-1|TRBV5-1|NA|NA
CASSLETEAIF
TGCGCCAGCAGCTTGGAGACTGAAGCTATCTTT
>TRBJ1-6|TRBV20-1|few|TRBD1
CSARVTGTLYNSPLHF
TGCAGTGCTAGAGTGACAGGGACATTATATAATTCACCCCTCCACTTT
>TRBJ2-7|TRBV5-1|many|NA
CASSFEDRGYEQYF
TGCGCCAGCAGCTTCGAGGACCGAGGCTACGAGCAGTACTTC
>TRBJ2-1|TRBV4-1|few|NA
CASSPTTTYNEQFF
TGCGCCAGCAGCCCCACCACGACCTACAATGAGCAGTTCTTC
>TRBJ2-1|TRBV20-1|few|NA
CSARDRYEQFF
TGCAGTGCTAGAGATAGATATGAGCAGTTCTTC
>TRBJ2-2|TRBV30|NA|NA
CAWSVQGSSGELFF
TGTGCCTGGAGTGTACAGGGTTCATCCGGGGAGCTGTTTTTT
>TRBJ1-2|TRBV28|many|NA
CASSLATQTYGYTF
TGTGCCAGCAGTTTAGCTACACAGACCTATGGCTACACCTTC
>TRBJ1-1|TRBV28|few|NA
CASSKRPGEAFF
TGTGCCAGCAGTAAGAGGCCCGGGGAAGCTTTCTTT
>TRBJ2-1|TRBV2|NA|NA
CASSVSRNNEQFF
TGTGCCAGCAGTGTATCAAGAAACAATGAGCAGTTCTTC
>TRBJ2-2|TRBV28|many|TRBD2
CASSLTPSSGRAYGELFF
TGTGCCAGCAGTTTAACTCCTTCTAGCGGGAGGGCCTACGGGGAGCTGTTTTTT
>TRBJ2-5|TRBV20-1|many|NA
CSASGGRGRETQYF
TGCAGTGCTAGTGGAGGGAGGGGGCGAGAGACCCAGTACTTC
>TRBJ2-7|TRBV20-1|many|NA
CSANGDSYEQYF
TGCAGTGCTAACGGGGACTCCTACGAGCAGTACTTC
>TRBJ2-5|TRBV28|many|NA
CASSGGTAYQETQYF
TGTGCCAGCAGTGGGGGGACAGCATACCAAGAGACCCAGTACTTC
>TRBJ2-5|TRBV24-1|many|NA
CATSDSQGTETQYF
TGTGCCACCAGTGACTCCCAGGGGACAGAGACCCAGTACTTC
>TRBJ2-5|TRBV6-1|many|TRBD1
CASRTTGVPYQETQYF
TGTGCCAGCAGAACCACAGGGGTCCCGTACCAAGAGACCCAGTACTTC
>TRBJ2-7|TRBV7-8|few|NA
CASSLEAWDEQYF
TGTGCCAGCAGCTTAGAAGCTTGGGACGAGCAGTACTTC
>TRBJ2-7|TRBV10-3|few|NA
CATGAGPSYEQYF
TGTGCCACAGGGGCGGGACCCTCCTACGAGCAGTACTTC
>TRBJ2-7|TRBV19|few|NA
CAITGARGYEQYF
TGTGCCATAACAGGAGCCCGGGGCTACGAGCAGTACTTC
>TRBJ2-7|TRBV7-7|NA|TRBD1
CASSPLTQGSYEQYF
TGTGCCAGCAGCCCCCTCACACAGGGGAGTTACGAGCAGTACTTC
>TRBJ1-1|TRBV18|many|NA
CASSPPSRVVTEAFF
TGTGCCAGCTCACCACCGTCCAGGGTGGTCACTGAAGCTTTCTTT
>TRBJ2-4|TRBV19|once|TRBD2
CASSAPGLEYF
TGTGCCAGTAGTGCCCCGGGACTAGAGTACTTC
>TRBJ2-5|TRBV7-9|NA|NA
CASSLQSEETQYF
TGTGCCAGCAGCTTACAGTCGGAGGAGACCCAGTACTTC
>TRBJ2-2|TRBV9|few|NA
CASRGGTSGTGELFF
TGTGCCAGCAGGGGAGGAACATCCGGGACCGGGGAGCTGTTTTTT
>TRBJ2-7|TRBV7-2|NA|NA
CACSPTIHYEQYF
TGTGCCTGCAGCCCTACTATACACTACGAGCAGTACTTC
>TRBJ2-7|TRBV27|many|NA
CASSSITDDYEQYF
TGTGCCAGCAGTTCCATAACGGATGACTACGAGCAGTACTTC
>TRBJ2-1|TRBV11-2|many|TRBD2
CASTKQAGAGGNEQFF
TGTGCCAGCACCAAACAAGCGGGAGCAGGTGGCAATGAGCAGTTCTTC
>TRBJ2-2|TRBV20-1|many|NA
CSARDRQVNTGELFF
TGCAGTGCTAGAGATCGTCAGGTGAACACCGGGGAGCTGTTTTTT
>TRBJ2-5|TRBV9|many|NA
CASSRDSIRETQYF
TGTGCCAGCAGCCGGGACTCCATTCGGGAGACCCAGTACTTC
>TRBJ2-7|TRBV7-8|few|TRBD1
CASSLVAGGIYEQYF
TGTGCCAGCAGCTTAGTGGCAGGGGGCATCTACGAGCAGTACTTC
>TRBJ2-1|TRBV3-1|once|NA
CASSQDQTGPYNEQFF
TGTGCCAGCAGCCAAGATCAAACGGGTCCCTACAATGAGCAGTTCTTC
>TRBJ1-1|TRBV6-1|many|TRBD1
CASSERWDREAFF
TGTGCCAGCAGTGAAAGGTGGGACAGAGAAGCTTTCTTT
>TRBJ2-5|TRBV10-3|many|NA
CATSGQQETQYF
TGTGCCACCTCTGGACAGCAAGAGACCCAGTACTTC
>TRBJ1-1|TRBV6-5|many|NA
CASSYPADWVGSNTEAFF
TGTGCCAGCAGTTACCCCGCGGATTGGGTAGGGTCGAACACTGAAGCTTTCTTT
>TRBJ1-5|TRBV6-1|NA|NA
CASNRRENQPQHF
TGTGCCAGCAATCGAAGGGAGAATCAGCCCCAGCATTTT
>TRBJ1-4|TRBV7-9|many|TRBD1
CASSRGQGNEKLFF
TGTGCCAGCAGTAGGGGACAGGGGAATGAAAAACTGTTTTTT
>TRBJ2-7|TRBV29-1|NA|TRBD1
CSVDAGQGRDEQYF
TGCAGCGTGGACGCCGGACAGGGGAGGGACGAGCAGTACTTC
>TRBJ1-4|TRBV13|many|NA
CASSETLSDEKLFF
TGTGCCAGCAGCGAGACCTTGTCTGATGAAAAACTGTTTTTT
>TRBJ2-2|TRBV5-1|NA|TRBD1
CASSLVAGGNAGELFF
TGCGCCAGCAGCTTGGTCGCAGGGGGTAACGCCGGGGAGCTGTTTTTT
>TRBJ1-5|TRBV19|NA|TRBD1
CASRNRDRGRNQPQHF
TGTGCCAGTAGGAACCGGGACAGGGGACGGAATCAGCCCCAGCATTTT
>TRBJ1-2|TRBV28|many|NA
CASSGGADNYGYTF
TGTGCCAGCAGTGGGGGCGCAGATAACTATGGCTACACCTTC
>TRBJ1-5|TRBV12-3/TRBV12-4|many|TRBD1
CASSGTVNQPQHF
TGTGCCAGCAGTGGGACAGTTAATCAGCCCCAGCATTTT
>TRBJ2-7|TRBV28|many|NA
CASSSSGIGDEQYF
TGTGCCAGCAGTTCAAGTGGGATTGGGGACGAGCAGTACTTC
>TRBJ2-2|TRBV7-9|NA|NA
CASSSIDSPNTGELFF
TGTGCCAGCAGCTCGATCGACAGTCCGAACACCGGGGAGCTGTTTTTT
>TRBJ1-6|TRBV10-2|NA|NA
CASSEKSPGLNSPLHF
TGCGCCAGCAGTGAAAAGTCCCCCGGTCTTAATTCACCCCTCCACTTT
>TRBJ2-1|TRBV2|NA|TRBD2
CASSEASGLAANSYNEQFF
TGTGCCAGCAGTGAAGCTTCAGGACTAGCAGCTAACTCCTACAATGAGCAGTTCTTC
>TRBJ2-6|TRBV28|many|NA
CASSGNSGANVLTF
TGTGCCAGCAGTGGAAACTCTGGGGCCAACGTCCTGACTTTC
>TRBJ1-1|TRBV5-4|few|NA
CASSLNGDMNTEAFF
TGTGCCAGCAGCTTGAACGGTGACATGAACACTGAAGCTTTCTTT
>TRBJ1-1|TRBV27|many|NA
CASRRTVAFEAFF
TGTGCCAGCCGCCGAACGGTTGCATTTGAAGCTTTCTTT
>TRBJ2-1|TRBV2|NA|NA
CARRRVAAYNEQFF
TGTGCCAGACGGCGGGTAGCGGCCTACAATGAGCAGTTCTTC
>TRBJ2-7|TRBV2|many|NA
CASSVRAEILGEQYF
TGTGCCAGCAGTGTTAGGGCAGAGATACTAGGAGAGCAGTACTTC
>TRBJ2-7|TRBV4-1|few|NA
CASSQERDEQYF
TGCGCCAGCAGCCAAGAGAGGGACGAGCAGTACTTC